This T cell receptor (beta chain) was captured by sequencing in a study of blood T cells in healthy people across ages. Donors ranged from about 6 to 90 years old and were healthy Caucasians in Russia. Primers used in a second PCR of roughly 7 to 12 cycles were a sample-barcoded 5' primer and a J-beta primer mix. TCRdb ran MiXCR on the 5' RACE reads and lists one entry per CDR3 protein. The sample yields about 640,000 distinct CDR3 sequences, 58% seen once. Trimming at V came to 4 bases and at J to 2 bases, leaving 5 bases not matched to a gene. Germline CDR1 SQVTM, CDR2 ANQGSEA. CDR3 length: 14 residues.

The sequencing input was blood. This rearrangement joins TRBV29-1 to TRBJ1-5; 7 positions agree with TRBD1. This clonotype was obtained from a man in his 60s in good health. CDR3 sequence: CSVAWTGGNQPQHF. The DNA of the CDR3 is TGCAGCGTTGCCTGGACAGGTGGCAATCAGCCCCAGCATTTT.